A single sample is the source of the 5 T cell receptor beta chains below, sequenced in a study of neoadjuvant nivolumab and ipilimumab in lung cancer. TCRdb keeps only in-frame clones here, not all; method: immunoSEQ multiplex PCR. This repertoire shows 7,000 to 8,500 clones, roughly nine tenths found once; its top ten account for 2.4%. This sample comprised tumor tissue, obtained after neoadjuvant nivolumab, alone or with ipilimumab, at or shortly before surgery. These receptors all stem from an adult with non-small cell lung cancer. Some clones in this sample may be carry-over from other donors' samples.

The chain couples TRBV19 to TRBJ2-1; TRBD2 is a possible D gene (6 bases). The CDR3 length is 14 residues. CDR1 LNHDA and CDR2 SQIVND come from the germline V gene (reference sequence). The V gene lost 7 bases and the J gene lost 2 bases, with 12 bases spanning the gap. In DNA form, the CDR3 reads TGTGCCAGTACGGGCGGGATGACCTACAATGAGCAGTTCTTC. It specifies CASTGGMTYNEQFF.

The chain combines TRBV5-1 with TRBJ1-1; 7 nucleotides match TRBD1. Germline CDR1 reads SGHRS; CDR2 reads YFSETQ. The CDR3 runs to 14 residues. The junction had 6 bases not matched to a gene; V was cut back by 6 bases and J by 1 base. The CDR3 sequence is CASNSQGSNTEAFF. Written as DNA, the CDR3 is TGCGCCAGCAACTCACAGGGGTCGAACACTGAAGCTTTCTTT.

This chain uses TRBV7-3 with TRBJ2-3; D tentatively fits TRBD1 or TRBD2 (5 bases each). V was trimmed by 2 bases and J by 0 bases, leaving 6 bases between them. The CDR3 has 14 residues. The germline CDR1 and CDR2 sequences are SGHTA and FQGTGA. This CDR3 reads CASSLGDSTDTQYF. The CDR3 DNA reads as TGTGCCAGCAGCTTAGGGGACAGCACAGATACGCAGTATTTT.

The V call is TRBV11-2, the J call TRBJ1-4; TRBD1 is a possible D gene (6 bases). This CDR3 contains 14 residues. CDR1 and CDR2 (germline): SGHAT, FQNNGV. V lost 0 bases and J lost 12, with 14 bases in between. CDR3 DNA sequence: TGTGCCAGCAGCTTAGAAGTAGGACAGCCCCAACTGTTTTTT. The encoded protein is CASSLEVGQPQLFF.

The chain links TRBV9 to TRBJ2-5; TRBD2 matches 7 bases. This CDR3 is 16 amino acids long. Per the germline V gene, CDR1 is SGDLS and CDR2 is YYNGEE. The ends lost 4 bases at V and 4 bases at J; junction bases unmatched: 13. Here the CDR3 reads CASSPRMGGGPETQYF. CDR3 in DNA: TGTGCCAGCAGCCCCCGGATGGGGGGGGGTCCAGAGACCCAGTACTTC.